A single sample gave rise to the 8 T cell receptor beta chains below, sequenced in a study of blood T cell repertoires in COVID-19. Here immunoSEQ multiplex PCR was the method, and the copy in TCRdb shows in-frame clones only, minus some. The sample lists about 42,000 clones, 89% seen once, with approximately 0.4% in the top ten. The source material was peripheral blood. The source is a human donor in a cohort sampled during active COVID-19.

J is TRBJ1-1 and V is TRBV5-6, with a weak D call TRBD1 (6 bases). Trimming took 4 bases from V and 5 from J, leaving 21 bases between them. CDR3 length: 16 residues. Germline CDR1 SGHDT, CDR2 YYEEEE. The CDR3 DNA reads TGTGCCAGCAGCCTTTACTCAGGGGCCGGGGGGACTGAAGCTTTCTTT. Amino acid sequence: CASSLYSGAGGTEAFF.

This sequence joins TRBV10-3 and TRBJ1-1; a possible D gene is TRBD1 (5 bases). Trimming took off 11 bases at V and 0 bases at J, with 10 bases between the two ends. This CDR3 region has 12 residues. The germline V gene encodes CDR1 ENHRY and CDR2 SYGVKD. The CDR3 DNA follows: TGTGCCGGCGGGACGGTGAACACTGAAGCTTTCTTT. The encoded protein is CAGGTVNTEAFF.

The V call is TRBV5-5, the J call TRBJ2-7; 7 bases are shared with TRBD2. Germline CDR1 SGHKS, CDR2 YYEKEE (reference sequence). J gave up 0 bases and V 5 bases, and 11 bases lay outside the gene matches. The CDR3 consists of 16 residues. CDR3 region: CASSYPGGVSSYEQYF. The CDR3 bases are TGTGCCAGCAGTTACCCTGGGGGGGTCAGCTCCTACGAGCAGTACTTC.

As concerns this clone: A read error may produce the germline difference seen at one junction end. The J gene is TRBJ1-2, the V gene TRBV29-1; D gene uncertain. The CDR3 spans 14 residues. Germline V gives CDR1 SQVTM, CDR2 ANQGSEA. CDR3 amino acids: CSVEGPPRNYGYTF. The CDR3 DNA sequence: TGCAGCGTCGAAGGACCCCCGAGGAACTATGGCTACACCTTC.

Worth noting for this clone: No DNA is shown, since the ends of the CDR3 on it are uncertain; the CDR3 is the one TCRdb lists. This chain connects TRBV6-2 or TRBV6-3 to TRBJ1-6; whether TRBD1, the table's D call, matches the DNA was not checked. Germline V lookup: CDR1 MNHEY, CDR2 SVGEGT. With termini counted, the CDR3 has 14 amino acids. The CDR3 sequence is CASSSSTANSPLHF.

V and J are TRBV6-5 and TRBJ1-3; a possible D gene is TRBD1 (5 bases). The CDR3 loop spans 13 amino acids. The germline CDR1 and CDR2 sequences are MNHEY and SVGAGI. Trimming took off 8 bases at V and 0 bases at J, with 8 bases between the two ends. CDR3 nucleotide sequence: TGTGCCAGCCGGACATCCTCTGGAAACACCATATATTTT. Protein: CASRTSSGNTIYF.

This chain links TRBV6-5 with TRBJ1-2; possible D gene TRBD1, 5 bases. Deletions cut 5 bases from V and 4 bases from J, with 11 bases between. Germline-derived CDR1 and CDR2 are MNHEY and SVGAGI. The CDR3 has 13 amino acids. CDR3 DNA: TGTGCCAGCAGTCGTCAAGGGGTCTATGGCTACACCTTC. It specifies CASSRQGVYGYTF.

This clone has only one observation. V usage is TRBV27 and J usage is TRBJ1-2; TRBD1 matches at 9 bases. V shed 5 bases, J shed 2 bases, and the junction held 6 bases outside the gene matches. This CDR3 comprises 15 residues. Per germline, CDR1 MNHEY and CDR2 SMNVEV (reference sequence). The CDR3: CASSSRQGVNYGYTF. For the CDR3, the DNA is TGTGCCAGCAGTAGTCGACAGGGGGTAAACTATGGCTACACCTTC.